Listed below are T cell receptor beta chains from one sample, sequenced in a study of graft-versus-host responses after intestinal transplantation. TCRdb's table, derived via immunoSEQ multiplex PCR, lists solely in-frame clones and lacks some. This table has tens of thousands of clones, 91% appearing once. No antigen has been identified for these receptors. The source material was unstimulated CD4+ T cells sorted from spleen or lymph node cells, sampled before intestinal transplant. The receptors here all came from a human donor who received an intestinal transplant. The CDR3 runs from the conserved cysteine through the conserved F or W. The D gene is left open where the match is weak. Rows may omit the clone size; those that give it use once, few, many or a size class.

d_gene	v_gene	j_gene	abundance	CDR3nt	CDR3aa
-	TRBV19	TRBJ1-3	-	TGTGCCAGTCGGACAGCGAACTCTGGAAACACCATATATTTT	CASRTANSGNTIYF
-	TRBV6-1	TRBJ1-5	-	TGTGCCAGCAGCGAATTTAGGGGTCCTCAGCCCCAGCATTTT	CASSEFRGPQPQHF
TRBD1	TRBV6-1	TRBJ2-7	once	TGTGCCAGCAGACCGCGGACAGGGGATGGGTACGAGCAGTACTTC	CASRPRTGDGYEQYF
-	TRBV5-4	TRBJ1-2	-	TGTGCCAGCAGCTGGACGGCGGACACCGTCTATGGCTACACCTTC	CASSWTADTVYGYTF
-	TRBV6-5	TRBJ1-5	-	TGTGCCAGCAAGCCAGGCGCAAATCAGCCCCAGCATTTT	CASKPGANQPQHF
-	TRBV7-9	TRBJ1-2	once	TGTGCCAGCAGCCAAACAGCAGACTATGGCTACACCTTC	CASSQTADYGYTF
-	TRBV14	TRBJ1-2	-	TGTGCCAGCAGCCAAGGGGCAGGGAACTATGGCTACACCTTC	CASSQGAGNYGYTF
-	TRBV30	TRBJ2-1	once	TGTGCCTGGAGTGCGGGAAGAGTAAACTACAATGAGCAGTTCTTC	CAWSAGRVNYNEQFF
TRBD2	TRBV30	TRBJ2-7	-	TGTGCCTGGAGCCTTTACCGACTAGCGGGGGGTCGGTCCGAGCAGTACTTC	CAWSLYRLAGGRSEQYF
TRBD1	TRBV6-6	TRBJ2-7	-	TGTGCCAGCAGCCTTGACAGGGGATCCTACGAGCAGTACTTC	CASSLDRGSYEQYF
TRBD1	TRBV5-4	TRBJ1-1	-	TGTACTACTAGGGACAGGGGGCAGTTAAACACTGAAGCTTTCTTT	CTTRDRGQLNTEAFF
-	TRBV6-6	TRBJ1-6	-	TGTGCCAGCAGTTACTCGAGGAGGGGTGAGAATTCACCCCTCCACTTT	CASSYSRRGENSPLHF
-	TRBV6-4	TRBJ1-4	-	TGTGCCAGCAGCCCTACAGGGAACAATCAAAAACTGTTTTTT	CASSPTGNNQKLFF
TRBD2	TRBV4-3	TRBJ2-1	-	TGCGCCAGCAGCCAAGAAATCCCACGCGGGGGGCCTTACAATGAGCAGTTCTTC	CASSQEIPRGGPYNEQFF
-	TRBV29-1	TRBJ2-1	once	TGCAGCGTTGAAGTGATAGGGGCCCACGGGCAGTTCTTC	CSVEVIGAHGQFF
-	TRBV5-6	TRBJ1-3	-	TGTGCCAGCAGCTTGGATCAGGGCTACACCATATATTTT	CASSLDQGYTIYF
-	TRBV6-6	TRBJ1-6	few	TGTGCCAGCAGAATACAGGGAATCGCTAATTCACCCCTCCACTTT	CASRIQGIANSPLHF
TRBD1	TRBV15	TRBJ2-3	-	TGTGCCACCAGCAGTCTTCGGACAGGGCGCACAGATACGCAGTATTTT	CATSSLRTGRTDTQYF
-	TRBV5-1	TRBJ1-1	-	TGCGCCAGCAGTCGGGAGGGGGGCACTGAAGCTTTCTTT	CASSREGGTEAFF
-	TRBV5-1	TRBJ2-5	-	TGCGCCAGCAGCCCCGGGGAGACCCAGTACTTC	CASSPGETQYF
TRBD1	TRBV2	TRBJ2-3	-	TGTGCCAGCAGTGAACTACAGGGGCGCGCAGATACGCAGTATTTT	CASSELQGRADTQYF
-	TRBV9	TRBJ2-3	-	TGTGCCAGCAGCCCAGGGGAAGGAGCGGGCACAGATACGCAGTATTTT	CASSPGEGAGTDTQYF
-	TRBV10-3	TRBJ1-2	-	TGTGCCACCACAGGAAGCTATGGCTACACCTTC	CATTGSYGYTF
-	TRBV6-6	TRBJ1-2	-	TGTGCCAGCAGTTTGGCAGGCACTAACTATGGCTACACCTTC	CASSLAGTNYGYTF
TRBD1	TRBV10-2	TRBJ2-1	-	TGCGCCAGCAGTGAGGCGGACAGGGGAGGGCTGGGATACTCCTACAATGAGCAGTTCTTC	CASSEADRGGLGYSYNEQFF
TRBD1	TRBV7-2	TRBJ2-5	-	TGTGCCAGCAGCTTAGACAGGGGAGAGACCCAGTACTTC	CASSLDRGETQYF
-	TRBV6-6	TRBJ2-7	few	TGTGCCAGCAGGAACCCACATGGGAGCTCCTACGAGCAGTACTTC	CASRNPHGSSYEQYF
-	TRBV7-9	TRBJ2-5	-	TGTGCCAGCAGCTTTGGGGGGAGCGAGACCCAGTACTTC	CASSFGGSETQYF
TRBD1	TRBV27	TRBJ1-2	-	TGTGCCAGCAGAGAAACAGGGGGCTCGAACTATGGCTACACCTTC	CASRETGGSNYGYTF
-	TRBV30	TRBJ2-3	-	TGTGCCTGGAGTGGGTCAGGGGATGTGACAGATACGCAGTATTTT	CAWSGSGDVTDTQYF
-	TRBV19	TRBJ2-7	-	TGTGCCAGTAGTAAGGGGGGGCAGGCAGTCGCCTCCTACGAGCAGTACTTC	CASSKGGQAVASYEQYF
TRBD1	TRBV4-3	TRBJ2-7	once	TGCGCCAGCAGCCAAGGCGGACAGGGTTACGAGCAGTACTTC	CASSQGGQGYEQYF
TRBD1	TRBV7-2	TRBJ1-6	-	TGTGCCAGCAGCCTCACAGGGGGCTTGCCACCCCTCCACTTT	CASSLTGGLPPLHF
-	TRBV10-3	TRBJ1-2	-	TGTGCCATCAGTGAGTCACAGGGTTATGGCTACACCTTC	CAISESQGYGYTF
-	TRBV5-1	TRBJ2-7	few	TGCGCCAGCAGCTTGGACCGACAGGATGAGTACTTC	CASSLDRQDEYF
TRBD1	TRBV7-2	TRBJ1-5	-	TGTGCCAGCAGCTTAGAGACAGGGGGTCGGCCCCAGCATTTT	CASSLETGGRPQHF
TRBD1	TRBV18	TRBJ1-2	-	TGTGCCAGCTCACCGGGGGCAGGGGGCTATGGCTACACCTTC	CASSPGAGGYGYTF
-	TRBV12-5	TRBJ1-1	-	TGTGCTAGTGGCTTAGGGGTCTTTGAAGCTTTCTTT	CASGLGVFEAFF
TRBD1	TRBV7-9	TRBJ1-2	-	TGTGCCAGCAGCTTATCCGGGACAGCTTATGGCTACACCTTC	CASSLSGTAYGYTF
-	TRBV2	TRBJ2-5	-	TGTGCCAGCACTCGAGCCGGGATAAAGACCCAGTACTTC	CASTRAGIKTQYF
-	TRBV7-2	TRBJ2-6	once	TGTGCCAGCGGGGGGAAGTCTGGGGCCAACGTCCTGACTTTC	CASGGKSGANVLTF
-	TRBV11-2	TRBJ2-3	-	TGTGCCAGCAGCCCAGGGTGGGAGGGCACAGATACGCAGTATTTT	CASSPGWEGTDTQYF
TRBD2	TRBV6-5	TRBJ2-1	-	TGTGCCAGCAGTTACTCGGGACTAGCGGGGGTATATGAGCAGTTCTTC	CASSYSGLAGVYEQFF
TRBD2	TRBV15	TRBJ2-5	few	TGTGCCACCAGCAGAGAGGCTAGCGGGGTTTCAGAGACCCAGTACTTC	CATSREASGVSETQYF
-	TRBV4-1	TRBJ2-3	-	TGCGCCAGCAGCCAAGGACAGGTGGTAGATACGCAGTATTTT	CASSQGQVVDTQYF
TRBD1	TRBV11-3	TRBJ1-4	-	TGTGCCAGCAGCCCCGGGACAGGGATCACGAGTCGGGAAAAACTGTTTTTT	CASSPGTGITSREKLFF
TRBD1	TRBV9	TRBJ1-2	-	TGTGCCAGCAGCGTAGCCCCGACAGGGACCAATGGCTACACCTTC	CASSVAPTGTNGYTF
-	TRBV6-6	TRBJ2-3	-	TGTGCCAGCAGTTACTCGAGGGTAGGCACAGATACGCAGTATTTT	CASSYSRVGTDTQYF
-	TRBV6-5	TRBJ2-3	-	TGTTCATCATCGGACAGTACAGATACGCAGTATTTT	CSSSDSTDTQYF
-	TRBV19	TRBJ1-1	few	TGTGCCAGTAGTATACAGGGGTCGGCTGAAGCTTTCTTT	CASSIQGSAEAFF
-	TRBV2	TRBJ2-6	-	TGTGCCAGCAACAGGGGACTTAGCTCTGGGGCCAACGTCCTGACTTTC	CASNRGLSSGANVLTF
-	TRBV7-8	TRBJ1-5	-	TGTGCCAGCAGCGCCGGACAGTTAAATCAGCCCCAGCATTTT	CASSAGQLNQPQHF
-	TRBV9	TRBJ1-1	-	TGTGCCAGCAGCCCGAGGCCAATGAACACTGAAGCTTTCTTT	CASSPRPMNTEAFF